The TCR beta chain under discussion was sequenced for a study of Graves' ophthalmopathy and Graves' hyperthyroidism. Hyperthyroidism patients were newly diagnosed, ill under 2 months, and aged 18 to 65 years. The authors amplified TCR beta CDR3 regions, and they did so from RNA transcripts for repertoire sequencing. Investigators did first-round RT-PCR with HTBI primers, then second-round multiplex PCR. TCRdb re-called the multiplex PCR reads through MiXCR, storing one row per CDR3 protein. Of 1 million to 1.3 million distinct CDR3 sequences in the sample, about two fifths were seen once. This clonotype was observed a handful of times. The antigen is undetermined. The germline CDR1 and CDR2 sequences are WSHSY and SAAADI. The V segment lost 7 bases and the J segment 0 bases; nucleotides outside the gene matches: 2. The CDR3 consists of 13 residues. Points from the study as a whole: Sensitivity reached roughly 71% and specificity around 76% when the model predicted ophthalmopathy progression.

The sample consisted of peripheral blood or thyroid tissue (not recorded which). This TCR was recovered from an adult man with Graves' hyperthyroidism. The V and J genes are TRBV10-2 and TRBJ1-1; TRBD1 matches at 7 bases. CDR3 amino acids: CASKQGMNTEAFF. The CDR3 region has the DNA TGCGCCAGCAAACAGGGGATGAACACTGAAGCTTTCTTT.